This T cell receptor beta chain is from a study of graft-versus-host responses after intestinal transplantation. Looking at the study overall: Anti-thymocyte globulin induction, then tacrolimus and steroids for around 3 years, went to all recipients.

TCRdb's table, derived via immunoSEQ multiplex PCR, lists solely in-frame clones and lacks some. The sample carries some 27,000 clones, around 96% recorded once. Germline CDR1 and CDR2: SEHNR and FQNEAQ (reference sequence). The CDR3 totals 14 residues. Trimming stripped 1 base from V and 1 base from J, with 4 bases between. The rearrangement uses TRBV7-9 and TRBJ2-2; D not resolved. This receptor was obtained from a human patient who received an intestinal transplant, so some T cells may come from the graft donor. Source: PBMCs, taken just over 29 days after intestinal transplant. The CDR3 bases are TGTGCCAGCAGCTTAGGACTGAACACCGGGGAGCTGTTTTTT. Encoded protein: CASSLGLNTGELFF.